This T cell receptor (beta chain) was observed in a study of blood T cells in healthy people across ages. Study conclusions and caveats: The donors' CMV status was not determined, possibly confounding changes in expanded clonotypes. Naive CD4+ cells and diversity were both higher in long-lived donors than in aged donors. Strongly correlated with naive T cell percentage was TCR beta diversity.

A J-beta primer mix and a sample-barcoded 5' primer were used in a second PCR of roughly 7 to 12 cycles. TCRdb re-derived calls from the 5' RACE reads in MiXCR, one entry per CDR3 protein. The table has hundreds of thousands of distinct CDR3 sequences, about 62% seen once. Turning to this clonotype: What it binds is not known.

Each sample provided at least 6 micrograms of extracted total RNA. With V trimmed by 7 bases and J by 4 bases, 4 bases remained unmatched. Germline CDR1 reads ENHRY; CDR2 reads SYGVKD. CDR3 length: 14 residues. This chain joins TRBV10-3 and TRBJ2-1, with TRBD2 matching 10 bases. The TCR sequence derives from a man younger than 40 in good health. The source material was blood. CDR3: CAINEREGYNEQFF. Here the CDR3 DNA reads TGTGCCATCAACGAGCGGGAGGGTTACAATGAGCAGTTCTTC.